This T cell receptor beta chain was captured in a study of OX40 agonist ivuxolimab in advanced cancers. The study, taken as a whole, reports: Among patients with partial responses at 0.1-3.0 mg/kg, clonal expansion was among the lowest.

TCRdb keeps only in-frame clones here, not all; method: immunoSEQ multiplex PCR. This table holds tens of thousands of clones, more than 85% found once. The V segment lost 2 bases and the J segment 7 bases; nucleotides outside the gene matches: 11. The CDR3 is 16 residues long. Germline V gives CDR1 SNHLY, CDR2 FYNNEI. Concerning this clone itself: Its target is not known.

The clonotype comes from an adult with an advanced solid tumor such as melanoma, head and neck, liver or kidney cancer. This chain joins TRBV2 and TRBJ2-1; TRBD1 agrees at 7 bases. The specimen comprised CD4+ or CD8+ T cells sorted from blood, sampled in a trial of the OX40 agonist ivuxolimab. CDR3 region: CASSERGLAWRNEQFF. CDR3 bases: TGTGCCAGCAGTGAAAGGGGGCTAGCATGGCGGAATGAGCAGTTCTTC.